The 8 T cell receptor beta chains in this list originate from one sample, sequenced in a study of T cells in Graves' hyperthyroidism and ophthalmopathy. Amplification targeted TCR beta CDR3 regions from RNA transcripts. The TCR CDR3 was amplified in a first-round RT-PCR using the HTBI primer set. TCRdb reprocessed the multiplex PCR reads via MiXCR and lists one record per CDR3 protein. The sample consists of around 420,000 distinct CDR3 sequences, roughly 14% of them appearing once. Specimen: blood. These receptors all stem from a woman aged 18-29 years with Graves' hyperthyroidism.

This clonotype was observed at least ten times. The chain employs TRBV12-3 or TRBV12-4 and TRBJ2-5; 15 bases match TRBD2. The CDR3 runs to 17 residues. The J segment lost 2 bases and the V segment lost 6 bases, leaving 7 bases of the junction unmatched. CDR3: CASSSGLAGGRQETQYF. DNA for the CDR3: TGTGCCAGCAGCTCGGGACTAGCGGGGGGTCGGCAAGAGACCCAGTACTTC.

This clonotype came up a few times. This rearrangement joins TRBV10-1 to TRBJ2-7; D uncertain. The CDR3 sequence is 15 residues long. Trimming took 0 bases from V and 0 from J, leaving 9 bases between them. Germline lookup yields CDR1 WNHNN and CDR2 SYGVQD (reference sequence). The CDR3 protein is CASSESKVASYEQYF. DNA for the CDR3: TGCGCCAGCAGTGAGTCGAAGGTTGCCTCCTACGAGCAGTACTTC.

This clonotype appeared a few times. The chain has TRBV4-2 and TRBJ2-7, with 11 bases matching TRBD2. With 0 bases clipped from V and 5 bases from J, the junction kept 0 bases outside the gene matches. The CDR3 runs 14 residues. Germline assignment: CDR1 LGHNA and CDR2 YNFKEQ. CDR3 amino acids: CASSQETSGNEQYF. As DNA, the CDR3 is TGTGCCAGCAGCCAAGAGACTAGCGGGAACGAGCAGTACTTC.

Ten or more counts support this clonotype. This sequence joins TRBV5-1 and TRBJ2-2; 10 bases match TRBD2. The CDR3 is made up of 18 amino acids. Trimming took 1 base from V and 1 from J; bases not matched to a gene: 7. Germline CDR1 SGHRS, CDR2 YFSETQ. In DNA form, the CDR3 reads TGCGCCAGCAGCTTGTTCAGCGGGGGGGCGAGGAACACCGGGGAGCTGTTTTTT. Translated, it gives CASSLFSGGARNTGELFF.

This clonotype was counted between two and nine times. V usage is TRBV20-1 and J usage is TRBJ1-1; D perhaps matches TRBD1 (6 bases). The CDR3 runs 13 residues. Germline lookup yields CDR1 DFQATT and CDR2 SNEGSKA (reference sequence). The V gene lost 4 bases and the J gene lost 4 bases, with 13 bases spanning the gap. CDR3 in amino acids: CSAKGVGRTEAFF. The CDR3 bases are TGCAGTGCTAAGGGGGTGGGCCGCACTGAAGCTTTCTTT.

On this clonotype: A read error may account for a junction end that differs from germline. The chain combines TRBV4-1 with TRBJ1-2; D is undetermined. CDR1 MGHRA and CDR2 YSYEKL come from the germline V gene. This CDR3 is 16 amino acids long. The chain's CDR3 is CASSRPIDYLNYGYTF. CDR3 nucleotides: TGTGCCAGCAGCCGCCCCATCGACTATCTTAACTATGGCTACACCTTC.

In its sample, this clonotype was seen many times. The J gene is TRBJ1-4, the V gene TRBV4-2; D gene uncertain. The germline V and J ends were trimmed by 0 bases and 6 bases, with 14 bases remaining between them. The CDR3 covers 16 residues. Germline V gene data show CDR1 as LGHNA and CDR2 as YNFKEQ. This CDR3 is CASSQDSPGWDEKLFF. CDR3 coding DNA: TGTGCCAGCAGCCAAGATAGTCCTGGGTGGGATGAAAAACTGTTTTTT.

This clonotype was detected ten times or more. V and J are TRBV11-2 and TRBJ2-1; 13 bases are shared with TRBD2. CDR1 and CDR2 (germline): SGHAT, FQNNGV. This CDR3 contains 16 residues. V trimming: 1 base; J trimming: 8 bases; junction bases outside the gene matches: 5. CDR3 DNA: TGTGCCAGCAGCTTAGGGACTAGCGGGAGAGCATATGAGCAGTTCTTC. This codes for CASSLGTSGRAYEQFF.